This T cell receptor (beta chain) comes out of a study of T-cell reconstitution after alpha-beta-depleted transplantation in children. General study results and limits: Expanded clones from the graft, numbering several hundred, reportedly supplied alpha-beta T cells about two months after transplant. T-cell numbers and diversity one year post-transplant derived largely from freshly generated T cells. The origin of high day-60 TCRbeta diversity in some patients lay in surviving recipient T cells and thymic progenitors.

For TCRbeta, the library was prepared with unique molecular identifiers. From the PCR reads, TCRdb called clonotypes with MiXCR, one entry per CDR3 protein. Of 250,000 to 400,000 distinct CDR3 sequences in the sample, 20% to 30% are singletons; the top ten hold approximately 9.9%. With 2 bases removed from V and 0 bases from J, the gap between germline ends came to 13 bases. CDR1 is KGHSH, CDR2 LQKENI, per germline. CDR3 length equals 17 residues. This clonotype was recorded a few times. No antigen is known for it. The chain carries TRBV18 and TRBJ2-2; TRBD2 might be the D (7 bases). This TCR derives from a male patient younger than 18 who had a stem cell transplant for acute lymphoblastic leukemia, so the T cells may come from the graft donor. Sequencing used PBMCs, mostly from graft donor cells, obtained 180 days after TCRalphabeta/CD19-depleted stem cell transplant. The chain's CDR3 is CASSPVAGAPNTGELFF. The CDR3 DNA follows: TGTGCCAGCTCACCAGTGGCGGGGGCCCCGAACACCGGGGAGCTGTTTTTT. Full variable domain (rest looked up from reference TRBV18 and TRBJ2-2): NAGVMQNPRHLVRRRGQEARLRCSPMKGHSHVYWYRQLPEEGLKFMVYLQKENIIDESGMPKERFSAEFPKEGPSILRIQQVVRGDSAAYFCASSPVAGAPNTGELFFGEGSRLTVL.